This TCR beta chain derives from a study of technical replicates of blood from several donors. This table comes from immunoSEQ multiplex PCR, and its TCRdb copy is limited to in-frame clones, with some not included. The sample consists of 60,000 to 95,000 clones, roughly nine tenths of them appearing once. Trimming shortened V by 6 bases and J by 9 bases, and 12 bases separated the two germline ends. CDR3 length equals 12 residues. Germline V gives CDR1 SEHNR, CDR2 FQNEAQ (reference sequence). V and J are TRBV7-9 and TRBJ2-1; tentative D call: TRBD2 (6 bases). The sequence was collected from a human donor in good health. Some clones in this sample may be carry-over from other donors' samples. Sequencing was performed on T cells isolated from PBMCs. CDR3 loop: CASSDPGLEQFF. CDR3 nucleotide sequence: TGTGCCAGCAGTGATCCGGGACTTGAGCAGTTCTTC.